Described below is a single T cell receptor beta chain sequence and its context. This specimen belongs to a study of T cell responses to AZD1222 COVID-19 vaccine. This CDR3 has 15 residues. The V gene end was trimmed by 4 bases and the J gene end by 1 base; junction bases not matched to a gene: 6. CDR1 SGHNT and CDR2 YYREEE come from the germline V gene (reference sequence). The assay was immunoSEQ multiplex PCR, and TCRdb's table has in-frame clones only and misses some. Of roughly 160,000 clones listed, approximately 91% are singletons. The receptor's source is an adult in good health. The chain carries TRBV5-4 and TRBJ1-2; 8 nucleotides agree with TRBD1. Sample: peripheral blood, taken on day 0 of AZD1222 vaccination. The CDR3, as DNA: TGTGCCAGCAGCCTCGGACAGGGTGGTAACTATGGCTACACCTTC. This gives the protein CASSLGQGGNYGYTF.